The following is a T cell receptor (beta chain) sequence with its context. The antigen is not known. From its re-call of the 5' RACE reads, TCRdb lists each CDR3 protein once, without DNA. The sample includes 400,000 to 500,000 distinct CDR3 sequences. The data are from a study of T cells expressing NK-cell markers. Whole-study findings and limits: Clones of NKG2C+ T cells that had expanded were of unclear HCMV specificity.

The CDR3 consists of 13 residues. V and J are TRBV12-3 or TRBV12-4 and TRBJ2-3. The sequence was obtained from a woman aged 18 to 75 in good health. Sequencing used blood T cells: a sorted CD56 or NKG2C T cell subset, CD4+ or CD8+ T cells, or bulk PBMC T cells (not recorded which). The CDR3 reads CASSFSGTDTQYF.